The 24 T cell receptor beta chains below all came from one sample that was sequenced in a study of blood T cell repertoires in COVID-19 (dated by TCRdb to between 2020 and 2021). Library preparation used the immunoSEQ multiplex PCR assay. Here the immuneACCESS table is served through TCRdb, limited to in-frame sequences with V and J called. Missing clones are a known gap in these copies; in checked studies unresolved V genes cover under half, and the rest lacks a known reason. Present in this sample are approximately 120,000 clones, over 70% of which were seen just once. The top ten constitute more than 15% of the sample. The sample consisted of peripheral blood. The origin of the receptors is a man older than 75 with acute or convalescent COVID-19.

The V gene is TRBV9, the J gene TRBJ2-3, with 7 nucleotides matching TRBD1. With V trimmed by 3 bases and J by 6 bases, 13 bases remained unmatched. The CDR3 is 16 amino acids. Germline V gives CDR1 SGDLS, CDR2 YYNGEE. In DNA form, the CDR3 reads TGTGCCAGCAGCGCGAACCAGGGGGAGCGAGGCGATACGCAGTATTTT. Amino acid sequence: CASSANQGERGDTQYF.

The chain couples TRBV3-1 (or the pseudogene TRBV3-2) to TRBJ2-1, with D possibly TRBD1 on 6 matching bases. The V end was cut by 5 bases, the J end by 10 bases, with 18 bases between. The CDR3 length is 14 residues. Germline values: CDR1 LGHDT, CDR2 YNNKEL (reference sequence). CDR3 coding DNA: TGTGCCAGCAGCACGCCCACCGGGACACAGGAGCAGTTCTTC. It encodes CASSTPTGTQEQFF.

The chain has TRBV7-8 and TRBJ1-4, with D unclear. The CDR3 is 16 amino acids. Germline V gene sequence: CDR1 SGHVS, CDR2 FQNEAQ. The germline V and J ends were trimmed by 3 bases and 3 bases, with 14 bases remaining between them. The CDR3 spells CASSFSYSLSNEKLFF. The CDR3 nucleotides are TGTGCCAGCAGCTTCTCTTACAGTTTATCTAATGAAAAACTGTTTTTT.

V usage is TRBV6-2 or TRBV6-3 and J usage is TRBJ2-5; the match to TRBD2 covers 15 bases. CDR3 length: 18 amino acids. The V gene's germline CDR1 is MNHEY and CDR2 SVGEGT. After removal of 0 bases from V and 2 bases from J, the junction contained 4 bases not matched to a gene. This CDR3 reads CASSYSGLAGGRQETQYF. The CDR3 bases are TGTGCCAGCAGTTACTCGGGACTAGCGGGGGGACGGCAAGAGACCCAGTACTTC.

This sequence joins TRBV5-6 and TRBJ2-3; D is perhaps TRBD1 (6 bases). Germline V gives CDR1 SGHDT, CDR2 YYEEEE. V dropped 0 bases and J dropped 3 bases, with 11 bases sitting between them. The CDR3 length is 15 residues. CDR3: CASSLGRGITDTQYF. As DNA, the CDR3 is TGTGCCAGCAGCTTGGGCAGGGGAATTACAGATACGCAGTATTTT. The full variable domain, rest sourced from reference TRBV5-6 and TRBJ2-3, is DAGVTQSPTHLIKTRGQQVTLRCSPKSGHDTVSWYQQALGQGPQFIFQYYEEEERQRGNFPDRFSGHQFPNYSSELNVNALLLGDSALYLCASSLGRGITDTQYFGPGTRLTVL.

This chain uses TRBV30 with TRBJ2-5; 8 positions match TRBD2. CDR1 is GTSNPN and CDR2 is SVGIG in the germline V gene (reference sequence). The length of the CDR3 is 13 residues. V shed 4 bases, J shed 4 bases, and the junction held 5 bases outside the gene matches. The CDR3 DNA sequence: TGTGCCTGGACGGGGGGGCCGGGAGAGACCCAGTACTTC. Amino acids: CAWTGGPGETQYF.

This clone was recorded many times. The chain uses TRBV19 and TRBJ2-3, with TRBD1 as a possible D gene (6 bases). V was clipped by 5 bases and J by 6 bases, with 21 bases between them. Germline CDR1 is LNHDA and CDR2 is SQIVND (reference sequence). This CDR3 has 16 amino acids. The CDR3 bases are TGTGCCAGTAGTGGACGACAGGCTCTTGGGATGGATACGCAGTATTTT. This sequence encodes CASSGRQALGMDTQYF. Looking up the rest from reference TRBV19 and TRBJ2-3 gives the full variable domain: DGGITQSPKYLFRKEGQNVTLSCEQNLNHDAMYWYRQDPGQGLRLIYYSQIVNDFQKGDIAEGYSVSREKKESFPLTVTSAQKNPTAFYLCASSGRQALGMDTQYFGPGTRLTVL.

V is TRBV5-6 and J is TRBJ2-5, with D uncertain. CDR3 length equals 15 residues. The germline gives CDR1 SGHDT, CDR2 YYEEEE. Trimming left V 1 base short and J 1 base short, with 11 bases between. In DNA, the CDR3 is TGTGCCAGCAGCTTGTGGCCGGGTCTCCAAGAGACCCAGTACTTC. It translates to CASSLWPGLQETQYF.

The chain combines TRBV27 with TRBJ2-6, with TRBD1 matching 9 bases. The junction had 12 bases not matched to a gene; V was cut back by 2 bases and J by 4 bases. This CDR3 is 19 amino acids long. CDR1 and CDR2 from the germline V gene are MNHEY and SMNVEV (reference sequence). CDR3 sequence reads: CASSLNWGQGFSGANVLTF. The CDR3 DNA is TGTGCCAGCAGTTTAAATTGGGGACAGGGCTTCTCCGGGGCCAACGTCCTGACTTTC. The whole variable domain, filled in from reference TRBV27 and TRBJ2-6, reads EAQVTQNPRYLITVTGKKLTVTCSQNMNHEYMSWYRQDPGLGLRQIYYSMNVEVTDKGDVPEGYKVSRKEKRNFPLILESPSPNQTSLYFCASSLNWGQGFSGANVLTFGAGSRLTVL.

This clone has more than one count but fewer than ten. The chain couples TRBV12-5 to TRBJ1-5; 7 positions agree with TRBD1. There are 14 residues in the CDR3. Germline trimming cut 8 bases from V and 0 bases from J; bases unmatched to any gene: 4. CDR1 is LGHNT, CDR2 FRNRAP, per germline. The CDR3 is CASHTGDSNQPQHF. The CDR3 DNA follows: TGTGCTAGTCATACAGGGGATAGCAATCAGCCCCAGCATTTT.

The V and J genes are TRBV5-1 and TRBJ1-2; 8 bases align to TRBD1. The CDR3 covers 17 residues. Germline V gene data show CDR1 as SGHRS and CDR2 as YFSETQ. V gave up 1 base and J gave up 1 base; unmatched junction bases: 9. The CDR3 DNA follows: TGCGCCAGCAGCTTGCAGGGGGCCAGATCCTTTAACTATGGCTACACCTTC. Protein: CASSLQGARSFNYGYTF.

This chain connects TRBV6-5 to TRBJ1-5; D not resolved. This CDR3 comprises 13 residues. V was trimmed by 8 bases and J by 6 bases, leaving 14 bases between them. Germline CDR1 and CDR2: MNHEY and SVGAGI. The CDR3 DNA is TGTGCCAGCCGAGGGTCCTTGGGTCAGCCCCAGCATTTT. Translating it yields CASRGSLGQPQHF.

The chain joins TRBV3-1 (or the pseudogene TRBV3-2) to TRBJ2-2; 12 bases agree with TRBD2. Germline CDR1 reads LGHDT; CDR2 reads YNNKEL (reference sequence). The trim removed 8 bases at V and 6 bases at J, leaving 4 bases unmatched. The CDR3 runs to 14 residues. In DNA form, the CDR3 reads TGTGCCAGCGAGGCTAGCGGGGGGGCCGGGGAGCTGTTTTTT. Its protein is CASEASGGAGELFF.

The V call is TRBV7-9, the J call TRBJ2-2; D might be TRBD2 (6 bases). This CDR3 is 17 amino acids long. V was trimmed by 4 bases and J by 6 bases, leaving 21 bases between them. CDR1 is SEHNR, CDR2 FQNEAQ, per germline (reference sequence). This CDR3 reads CASSSDSFRAGPGELFF. As DNA, the CDR3 is TGTGCCAGCAGCTCAGATAGCTTCAGGGCGGGACCCGGGGAGCTGTTTTTT.

The genes are TRBV9 and TRBJ2-7, with 7 bases that match TRBD1. The germline CDR1 and CDR2 sequences are SGDLS and YYNGEE. The length of the CDR3 is 14 residues. V lost 0 bases to trimming and J lost 5 bases; unmatched junction nucleotides: 5. For the CDR3, the DNA is TGTGCCAGCAGCGTAGCGACAGGGCGTCACGAGCAGTACTTC. Residues: CASSVATGRHEQYF.

This chain joins TRBV6-6 and TRBJ1-2; TRBD1 matches 10 bases. Germline CDR1 is MNHNY and CDR2 is SVGAGI (reference sequence). Trimming took 4 bases from V and 6 from J; bases not matched to a gene: 5. This CDR3 contains 14 residues. The CDR3: CASSSGQGFDGYTF. DNA for the CDR3: TGTGCCAGCAGTTCGGGACAGGGGTTCGATGGCTACACCTTC.

The chain uses TRBV6-5 and TRBJ1-2; tentatively, D is TRBD1 (6 bases). The CDR3 has 15 residues. V was shortened by 8 bases and J by 2 bases, with 18 bases between the two germline ends. The germline V gene encodes CDR1 MNHEY and CDR2 SVGAGI. This CDR3 is CASRLERQGNYGYTF. CDR3 bases: TGTGCCAGCCGCCTGGAGCGGCAGGGGAACTATGGCTACACCTTC.

The V and J genes are TRBV6-6 and TRBJ1-2; perhaps TRBD1 as D (6 bases). There are 14 residues in the CDR3. Trimming took off 4 bases at V and 8 bases at J, with 17 bases between the two ends. CDR1 and CDR2 from the germline V gene are MNHNY and SVGAGI (reference sequence). For the CDR3, the DNA is TGTGCCAGCAGTTCACAGGGTGGTTCGGGGGGCTACACCTTC. It codes for CASSSQGGSGGYTF.

This clone appeared once. The chain couples TRBV6-5 to TRBJ2-7; D is perhaps TRBD1 (6 bases). From germline, CDR1 is MNHEY and CDR2 SVGAGI. This CDR3 is 15 amino acids long. Trimming removed 6 bases at V and 0 bases at J, with 15 bases between. CDR3 in amino acids: CASSLGQRRSYEQYF. In nucleotides, the CDR3 is TGTGCCAGCAGCCTTGGACAGCGCCGCTCCTACGAGCAGTACTTC.

The chain joins TRBV6-4 to TRBJ1-6, with a tentative D call TRBD1 (5 bases). Trimming removed 4 bases at V and 6 bases at J, with 25 bases between. CDR1 MRHNA and CDR2 SNTAGT come from the germline V gene. The CDR3 is 19 residues long. CDR3 bases: TGTGCCAGCAGTGGAGGCATGGGGCAGGGAAAGGTTCGTAATTCACCCCTCCACTTT. This encodes CASSGGMGQGKVRNSPLHF.

The rearrangement joins TRBV2 to TRBJ2-5, with TRBD2 matching 10 bases. CDR1 is SNHLY, CDR2 FYNNEI, per germline. This CDR3 spans 17 amino acids. V gave up 6 bases and J gave up 5 bases; unmatched junction bases: 15. CDR3 in amino acids: CASRPGTSVPARETQYF. In nucleotides, the CDR3 is TGTGCCAGCAGACCCGGGACTAGCGTTCCCGCACGGGAGACCCAGTACTTC.

This clone was found a few times. The chain joins TRBV3-1 (or the pseudogene TRBV3-2) to TRBJ1-5; D is unresolved. V lost 0 bases, J lost 9 bases, and 15 bases lay in between. Germline V lookup: CDR1 LGHDT, CDR2 YNNKEL (reference sequence). CDR3 length equals 15 residues. The CDR3 region has the DNA TGTGCCAGCAGCCAAGATCGGGTCAGCGGGCGGCCCCAGCATTTT. As protein: CASSQDRVSGRPQHF.

The gene calls are TRBV2 and TRBJ1-4; 10 nucleotides align to TRBD1. The CDR3 is 15 amino acids. Germline CDR1 is SNHLY and CDR2 is FYNNEI. V lost 3 bases, J lost 6 bases, and 4 bases stayed unmatched. The CDR3 reads CASSDPGQGYEKLFF. The CDR3 coding sequence is TGTGCCAGCAGTGATCCGGGACAGGGGTATGAAAAACTGTTTTTT.

The V and J genes are TRBV10-3 and TRBJ2-7, with D possibly being TRBD1 (6 bases). Between the trimmed V and J ends, which lost 8 bases and 6 bases, there was a span of 11 bases. The V gene's germline CDR1 is ENHRY and CDR2 SYGVKD. There are 11 residues in the CDR3. In nucleotides, the CDR3 is TGTGCCATCCAACAGGGAACCGAGCAGTACTTC. Protein sequence: CAIQQGTEQYF.